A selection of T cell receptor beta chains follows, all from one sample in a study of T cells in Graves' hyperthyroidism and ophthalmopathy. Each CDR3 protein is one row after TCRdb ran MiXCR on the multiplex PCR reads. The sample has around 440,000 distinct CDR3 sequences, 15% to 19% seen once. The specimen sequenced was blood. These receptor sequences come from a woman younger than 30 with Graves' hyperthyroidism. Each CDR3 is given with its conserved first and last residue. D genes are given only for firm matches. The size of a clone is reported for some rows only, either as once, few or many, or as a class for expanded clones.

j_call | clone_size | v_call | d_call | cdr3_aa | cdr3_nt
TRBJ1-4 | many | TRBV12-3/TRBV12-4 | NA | CASSLVSAASNEKLFF | TGTGCCAGCAGTTTAGTATCTGCAGCCTCTAATGAAAAACTGTTTTTT
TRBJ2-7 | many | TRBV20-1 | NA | CSATHLSSYEQYF | TGCAGTGCTACACACCTCAGCTCCTACGAGCAGTACTTC
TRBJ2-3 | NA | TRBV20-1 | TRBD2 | CSADGLAVTDTQYF | TGCAGTGCCGATGGACTAGCGGTAACAGATACGCAGTATTTT
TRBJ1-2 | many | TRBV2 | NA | CAFPEGINSNYGYTF | TGTGCCTTTCCCGAGGGGATCAATTCTAACTATGGCTACACCTTC
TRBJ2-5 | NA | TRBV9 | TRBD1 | CASSASGQGKETQYF | TGTGCCAGCAGCGCATCGGGACAGGGGAAGGAGACCCAGTACTTC
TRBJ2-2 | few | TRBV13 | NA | CASSHPPHTGELFF | TGTGCCAGCAGTCATCCACCGCACACCGGGGAGCTGTTTTTT
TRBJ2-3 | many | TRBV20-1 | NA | CSAIPGLTVDTQYF | TGCAGTGCTATTCCCGGTCTCACAGTGGATACGCAGTATTTT
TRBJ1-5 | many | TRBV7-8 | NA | CASSLRGREGQPQHF | TGTGCCAGCAGCTTAAGGGGCAGGGAGGGGCAGCCCCAGCATTTT
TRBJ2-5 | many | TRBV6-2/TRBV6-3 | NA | CASRPHLKQETQYF | TGTGCCAGCAGGCCACACTTGAAACAAGAGACCCAGTACTTC
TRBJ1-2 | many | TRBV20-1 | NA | CSATETVNYGYTF | TGCAGTGCTACAGAGACGGTCAACTATGGCTACACCTTC
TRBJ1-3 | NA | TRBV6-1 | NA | CASSSDYSGNTIYF | TGTGCCAGCAGTTCCGATTACTCTGGAAACACCATATATTTT
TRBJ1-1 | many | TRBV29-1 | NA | CSVEPGEVTEAFF | TGCAGCGTTGAACCAGGGGAGGTCACTGAAGCTTTCTTT
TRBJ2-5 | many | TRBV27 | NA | CASRTRGTQYF | TGTGCCAGCAGAACCCGAGGGACCCAGTACTTC
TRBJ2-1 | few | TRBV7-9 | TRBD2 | CASSTSLAGASYNEQFF | TGTGCCAGCAGCACCTCACTAGCGGGAGCTTCCTACAATGAGCAGTTCTTC
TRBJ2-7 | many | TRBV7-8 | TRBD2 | CASSFNEREGSYEQYF | TGTGCCAGCAGCTTTAATGAGCGGGAGGGATCCTACGAGCAGTACTTC